A single T cell receptor (beta chain) is shown here with its context. It has no known antigen specificity. Base qualities are not provided; no much larger clone lies one nucleotide away. V gives up 5 bases and J gives up 2 bases, and the segment between their germline ends measures 10 bases. The CDR3 sequence holds 13 residues, the cysteine and phenylalanine included. The kept DNA is CDR3 alone, 39 bases in frame from the first base. CDR1 and CDR2 are drawn from the germline V gene: SGHRS, YFSETQ. The data were obtained in a study of Ad26.COV2.S vaccination and SARS-CoV-2 variants (dated by TCRdb to the early 2020s). About the investigation overall: Donors in the vaccine arm were drawn from COV1001, a multicentre, randomized, double-blind, placebo-controlled phase I-IIa trial testing Ad26.COV2.S in healthy adults. TCRbeta repertoire sequencing served as the tool for gauging how specific and how broad the SARS-CoV-2-reactive T cell receptors were following Ad26.COV2.S vaccination. The TCR-sequenced set comprised about 32 samples: some 20 Ad26.COV2.S vaccine recipients, 5 placebo recipients and 8 SARS-CoV-2 convalescent individuals. Ad26.COV2.S was given intramuscularly at 5x10^10 or 1x10^11 viral particles, as a single shot or as two shots 56 days apart. Trial participants were randomized into five groups of five, in which low-dose or high-dose Ad26.COV2.S was given once or twice, or placebo was given on both occasions. Throughout the experiments and outcome assessment, investigators stayed blinded to trial group allocation.

The immunoSEQ Assay was used to sequence TCRbeta CDR3 regions. After extraction, genomic DNA underwent amplification by bias-controlled multiplex PCR, followed by high-throughput sequencing. On the study's bioinformatics: To quantify the absolute abundance of every unique TCRbeta CDR3 region, sequences were collapsed and filtered. T cell fraction was estimated by normalization of TCRbeta template counts to usable DNA, with usable DNA being measured through amplification of reference genes present in all nucleated cells. Repertoire TCRs were annotated as SARS-CoV-2-specific by exact matching of V gene, CDR3 amino acid sequence and J gene to a known reactive TCR set. The reference SARS-CoV-2 TCR set was derived from MIRA and filtered for enrichment in COVID-19-positive ImmuneCODE repertoires, a step that removed public or cross-reactive TCRs. Using the MIRA antigens, annotated TCRs were further analysed by specific ORF or by position within an ORF. Depth was the summed frequency of annotated unique rearrangements, while breadth was defined as annotated unique rearrangements over total unique productive rearrangements. Two-sided Wilcoxon rank-sum tests were applied when comparing TCR breadth between groups. This immuneACCESS table, as held by TCRdb, lists in-frame sequences with V and J called but not all clones. Of the missing ones, under half trace to an unresolved V gene in checked studies; the others have no known cause. That table gives V, J and clone size, and the DNA gave D and trimming. This sample lists about 320,000 clones; about 85% were detected once. Approximately 2% of the sample rests with the top ten.

Study-wide conclusions, independent of this receptor: It was noted by the authors that total T cell responses may have been underestimated by the TCR breadth and depth analyses. Substantial breadth of spike-specific CD8+ and CD4+ T cell responses was reported after vaccination. Comparable non-spike TCR breadth was observed between vaccine and placebo recipients, consistent with only spike being contained in the vaccine. Spike-specific TCR breadth was higher in Ad26.COV2.S recipients than in placebo recipients (P = 0.0014). The study was not powered to compare responses between vaccine doses or regimens.

Reading the label with the study, this specimen's treatment or condition is: about 20 received Ad26.COV2.S at low or high dose, single or two shots; 5 received placebo; per-sample allocation not given. For vaccine and placebo recipients, the sequenced repertoires came from samples collected on day 63 after the first injection. Cohort 1b enrolled some 25 adults aged 18-55 years at a single site in Boston, USA, between 29 July and 7 August 2020. Ad26.COV2.S consisted of a replication-incompetent adenovirus type 26 vector by which a prefusion-stabilized SARS-CoV-2 spike protein from the original Wuhan strain was expressed.

The sample in question was peripheral blood, obtained in a trial of Ad26.COV2.S vaccine versus placebo. This sequence originates from a person between 18 and 60 years old who received the Ad26.COV2.S COVID-19 vaccine or a placebo. The chain was built from TRBV5-1 and TRBJ2-5; no D gene is confidently identified. The DNA reads as follows: TGCGCCAGCAGTTCACAGTTACAAGAGACCCAGTACTTC. This gives the protein CASSSQLQETQYF.